These 16 T cell receptor beta chains were all obtained from the same sample, sequenced in a study of T cells in Graves' hyperthyroidism and ophthalmopathy. Authors of the study amplified TCR beta CDR3 regions from RNA transcripts. A first-round RT-PCR of the TCR CDR3 used the HTBI primer set. TCRdb called the multiplex PCR reads again in MiXCR, with one record for every CDR3 protein. The sample holds some 770,000 distinct CDR3 sequences, roughly 15% seen once. The sequenced sample consisted of blood. The source is a man between 18 and 29 years old with Graves' hyperthyroidism.

This clonotype was seen at least ten times. V usage is TRBV15 and J usage is TRBJ1-1; tentatively, D is TRBD1 (6 bases). There are 13 residues in the CDR3. V gave up 4 bases and J gave up 4 bases, with 10 bases separating them. Germline V gene sequence: CDR1 LNHNV, CDR2 YYDKDF (reference sequence). This chain's CDR3 is CATSIGGGTEAFF. The CDR3 DNA follows: TGTGCCACCAGCATAGGGGGGGGCACTGAAGCTTTCTTT. Full variable domain (rest looked up from reference TRBV15 and TRBJ1-1): DAMVIQNPRYQVTQFGKPVTLSCSQTLNHNVMYWYQQKSSQAPKLLFHYYDKDFNNEADTPDNFQSRRPNTSFCFLDIRSPGLGDTAMYLCATSIGGGTEAFFGQGTRLTVV.

This clonotype came up many times. V and J are TRBV20-1 and TRBJ2-7; D is unresolved. Germline V gene data show CDR1 as DFQATT and CDR2 as SNEGSKA (reference sequence). The CDR3 is 13 amino acids. The V end was cut by 4 bases, the J end by 2 bases, with 12 bases between. The chain's CDR3 is CSATAGPAYEQYF. DNA for the CDR3: TGCAGTGCTACTGCCGGACCCGCCTACGAGCAGTACTTC.

This clonotype was counted a few times. The rearrangement links TRBV27 to TRBJ1-2, with D maybe TRBD1 (6 bases). The CDR3 is 14 residues long. Germline CDR1 reads MNHEY; CDR2 reads SMNVEV (reference sequence). V was clipped by 3 bases and J by 2 bases, with 10 bases between them. As DNA, the CDR3 is TGTGCCAGCAGTTTCAGGACAGCAAACTATGGCTACACCTTC. Translated: CASSFRTANYGYTF.

This sequence joins TRBV2 and TRBJ2-2, with unresolved D. CDR1 is SNHLY and CDR2 is FYNNEI in the germline V gene. Trimming took off 6 bases at V and 6 bases at J, with 8 bases between the two ends. This CDR3 is built from 12 residues. The CDR3, as DNA: TGTGCCAGCAGCAGCAGCCCCGGGGAGCTGTTTTTT. Protein sequence: CASSSSPGELFF.

This clonotype was counted ten times or more. CDR3 residues: CASSRSTNQPQHF. CDR3 nucleotides: TGTGCCAGCAGTCGCAGTACCAATCAGCCCCAGCATTTT. The chain joins TRBV11-2 to TRBJ1-5; no firm D call. The CDR3 has 13 amino acids. The germline V gene encodes CDR1 SGHAT and CDR2 FQNNGV. Trimming stripped 6 bases from V and 3 bases from J, with 9 bases between. Full variable domain (remainder filled in from reference TRBV11-2 and TRBJ1-5): EAGVAQSPRYKIIEKRQSVAFWCNPISGHATLYWYQQILGQGPKLLIQFQNNGVVDDSQLPKDRFSAERLKGVDSTLKIQPAKLEDSAVYLCASSRSTNQPQHFGDGTRLSIL.

In this sample, this clonotype turned up many times. V gene TRBV11-2 combines with J gene TRBJ2-1; possible D gene TRBD1, 6 bases. Trimming took 5 bases from V and 8 from J, leaving 16 bases between them. The germline gives CDR1 SGHAT, CDR2 FQNNGV. The CDR3 runs 14 residues. CDR3 DNA: TGTGCCAGCAGCCGTACACAGGGTTTCCATGAGCAGTTCTTC. Its protein product is CASSRTQGFHEQFF. Together with reference TRBV11-2 and TRBJ2-1, the CDR3 gives the full variable domain: EAGVAQSPRYKIIEKRQSVAFWCNPISGHATLYWYQQILGQGPKLLIQFQNNGVVDDSQLPKDRFSAERLKGVDSTLKIQPAKLEDSAVYLCASSRTQGFHEQFFGPGTRLTVL.

The chain is built from TRBV7-2 and TRBJ2-2; maybe TRBD2 (7 bases). This CDR3 is 16 amino acids long. In germline, CDR1 is SGHTA, CDR2 FQGNSA. Trimming cost V 1 base and J 6 bases, with 15 bases left between them. CDR3 amino acids: CASSLEGRGVAGELFF. CDR3 DNA sequence: TGTGCCAGCAGCTTAGAAGGGAGGGGGGTTGCCGGGGAGCTGTTTTTT.

This clonotype was seen at least ten times. A read error may account for a junction end that differs from germline. The chain has TRBV2 and TRBJ1-2, with no clear D. CDR3 length: 13 amino acids. Germline CDR1 SNHLY, CDR2 FYNNEI. The CDR3 is CASTEIGSDGYTF. DNA of the CDR3: TGTGCCAGCACTGAAATAGGGTCAGATGGCTACACCTTC.

The chain combines TRBV24-1 with TRBJ1-2; TRBD1 might be the D (6 bases). Trimming removed 5 bases from V and 1 base from J, with 10 bases in between. Germline V lookup: CDR1 KGHDR, CDR2 SFDVKD. There are 14 residues in the CDR3. The CDR3 is CATSGQEVNYGYTF. The CDR3 DNA sequence: TGTGCCACCAGTGGACAGGAGGTTAACTATGGCTACACCTTC.

This clonotype was detected many times. This rearrangement joins TRBV29-1 to TRBJ2-1, with 11 bases that match TRBD2. The CDR3 loop spans 14 amino acids. Germline CDR1 is SQVTM and CDR2 is ANQGSEA. Trimming cost V 5 bases and J 3 bases; bases outside gene matches: 3. This CDR3 is CSVKLAGVYNEQFF. The CDR3 region has the DNA TGCAGCGTTAAACTAGCGGGAGTCTACAATGAGCAGTTCTTC.

As regards this clonotype: Since a much larger clone is just one base distant, this may be a read error. V usage is TRBV6-1 and J usage is TRBJ2-5; 9 nucleotides line up with TRBD2. The CDR3 contains 12 residues. The germline V gene encodes CDR1 MNHNS and CDR2 SASEGT. With 9 bases clipped from V and 4 bases from J, the junction kept 3 bases outside the gene matches. The CDR3 coding sequence is TGTGCCAGTGGACTAGCGAGAGAGACCCAGTACTTC. Encoded protein: CASGLARETQYF.

This clonotype was detected a few times. V is TRBV20-1 and J is TRBJ2-5; no clear D gene. The V gene's germline CDR1 is DFQATT and CDR2 SNEGSKA (reference sequence). The CDR3 is made up of 12 amino acids. Trimming stripped 7 bases from V and 10 bases from J, with 19 bases between. As DNA, the CDR3 is TGCAGTGGGAAATGGACGGACGTGGACCAGTACTTC. The encoded protein is CSGKWTDVDQYF.

This clonotype has only a few counts. At one boundary the junction diverges from the germline segment, which might be a read error. The rearrangement uses TRBV7-7 and TRBJ2-3; maybe TRBD1 (5 bases). The CDR3 is made up of 15 amino acids. From germline, CDR1 is SSHAT and CDR2 FNYEAQ (reference sequence). Here the CDR3 DNA reads TGTGCTAGCAGCCGCGGTTGGGGCGGCACAGATACGCAGTATTTT. This sequence encodes CASSRGWGGTDTQYF.

This clonotype has only a few counts. V gene TRBV4-3 combines with J gene TRBJ2-7; tentatively, D is TRBD2 (6 bases). This CDR3 is built from 16 residues. V lost 0 bases and J 3 bases, leaving 15 bases between the germline ends. From germline, CDR1 is LGHNA and CDR2 YSLEER. CDR3 sequence (DNA): TGCGCCAGCAGCCAAGAGGAGGGTGTTGGGTACTACGAGCAGTACTTC. This encodes CASSQEEGVGYYEQYF.

The chain couples TRBV20-1 to TRBJ2-1, with 8 bases aligning to TRBD2. Germline trimming cut 3 bases from V and 5 bases from J; bases unmatched to any gene: 15. Germline lookup yields CDR1 DFQATT and CDR2 SNEGSKA (reference sequence). This CDR3 comprises 17 residues. The CDR3 nucleotides are TGCAGTGCTAGTTCCCGCCGACTAGCGCGAGAAGACAATGAGCAGTTCTTC. Its protein product is CSASSRRLAREDNEQFF.

With regard to this clonotype: Just one base apart from a much larger clone, this may be a read error. The chain combines TRBV28 with TRBJ2-1; the D is unclear. This CDR3 comprises 16 residues. Trimming stripped 3 bases from V and 3 bases from J, with 15 bases between. CDR1 and CDR2 from the germline V gene are MDHEN and SYDVKM. This CDR3 is CASSFSGEAFYNEQFF. The CDR3 bases are TGTGCCAGCAGTTTCAGTGGCGAAGCCTTCTACAATGAGCAGTTCTTC.